This entry concerns a single TCR beta chain. These data are taken from a study of blood T cells in healthy people across ages. The CDR3 is made up of 17 amino acids. Germline values: CDR1 LGHNA, CDR2 YSLEER. V gave up 4 bases and J gave up 2 bases; unmatched junction bases: 11. A second PCR, run for about 7 to 11 cycles, used a sample-barcoded 5' primer plus a J-beta primer mix. TCRdb redid the calling of the 5' RACE reads with MiXCR, one entry per CDR3 protein. The data show hundreds of thousands of distinct CDR3 sequences, with around 24% seen just once and 8.7% held by the top ten. These same data were also listed under a study on T cells of mothers and their children.

This sequence was found in a boy aged 5 to 17 in good health. The sequencing sample was made of blood. V usage is TRBV4-3 and J usage is TRBJ2-1; 7 nucleotides line up with TRBD2. The CDR3 bases are TGCGCCAGCAGCCCCGCGGGCGCGGGAGATGCCTACAATGAGCAGTTCTTC. Encoded protein: CASSPAGAGDAYNEQFF.